These 2 T cell receptor beta chains were sequenced from one sample in a study of T cell responses to AZD1222 COVID-19 vaccine. Measured with immunoSEQ multiplex PCR; TCRdb has only the in-frame clones, and not every one. This table holds under 100,000 clones, more than 70% found once. The material was peripheral blood, obtained on day 0 of AZD1222 vaccination. The receptors originated from an adult in good health.

V gene TRBV6-6 combines with J gene TRBJ2-7, with D perhaps TRBD1 or TRBD2 (5 bases each). CDR1 is MNHNY and CDR2 is SVGAGI in the germline V gene (reference sequence). The CDR3 extends over 14 amino acids. The V and J ends lost 6 bases and 1 base respectively, with 13 bases between them. CDR3 nucleotide sequence: TGTGCCAGCAGGGATGGGACGTCGTCCTACGAGCAGTACTTC. It encodes CASRDGTSSYEQYF.

This clone was observed a few times. CDR3 in DNA: TGCGCCAGCAGCAGAGAGGGCGCCAACTCCTACGAGCAGTACTTC. Translating gives CASSREGANSYEQYF. The rearrangement joins TRBV5-1 to TRBJ2-7, with D possibly TRBD2 on 5 matching bases. Germline V gene sequence: CDR1 SGHRS, CDR2 YFSETQ. The CDR3 has 15 residues. Trimming shortened V by 4 bases and J by 0 bases, and 14 bases separated the two germline ends.